The 8 T cell receptor beta chains in this list originate from one sample, sequenced in a study of identical twins. TCRdb processed the 5' RACE reads anew with MiXCR; each CDR3 protein has one entry. The sample carries roughly 700,000 distinct CDR3 sequences, 8.6% recorded once. These data also formed part of another study, on yellow fever vaccine responses in identical twins.

What was sequenced was PBMCs. All receptors derive from a woman in her late teens or twenties in good health.

This rearrangement joins TRBV6-1 to TRBJ2-3; TRBD2 matches 8 bases. V was pared by 1 base and J by 3 bases, with 6 bases of the junction left unmatched. Germline CDR1 and CDR2: MNHNS and SASEGT. The CDR3 is 16 residues long. CDR3 bases: TGTGCCAGCAGTGAAGAGCGGGGGAGGACGACAGATACGCAGTATTTT. This codes for CASSEERGRTTDTQYF.

This clonotype has a handful of counts. This sequence joins TRBV7-9 and TRBJ2-1; the D is unclear. Trimming shortened V by 6 bases and J by 8 bases, and 11 bases separated the two germline ends. This CDR3 is built from 12 residues. Germline CDR1 is SEHNR and CDR2 is FQNEAQ (reference sequence). The CDR3 DNA follows: TGTGCCAGCAGATACGATCAGGATGAGCAGTTCTTC. This gives the protein CASRYDQDEQFF.

In its sample, this clonotype was seen a few times. V usage is TRBV6-2 or TRBV6-3 and J usage is TRBJ2-1; 10 positions agree with TRBD2. This CDR3 is 17 amino acids long. Germline CDR1 reads MNHEY; CDR2 reads SVGEGT. V trimming: 9 bases; J trimming: 0 bases; junction bases outside the gene matches: 11. The CDR3 region is CARRGTSGMSSYNEQFF. The CDR3 DNA follows: TGTGCCAGGAGGGGTACTAGCGGGATGAGCTCCTACAATGAGCAGTTCTTC.

The chain links TRBV7-9 to TRBJ2-5; TRBD2 is a possible D gene (6 bases). V lost 5 bases and J 1 base, leaving 14 bases between the germline ends. The germline CDR1 and CDR2 sequences are SEHNR and FQNEAQ (reference sequence). The CDR3 consists of 15 residues. The CDR3 loop reads CASSQVGGTQETQYF. The CDR3 DNA reads as TGTGCCAGCAGCCAAGTGGGCGGGACCCAAGAGACCCAGTACTTC.

The chain links TRBV30 to TRBJ1-4; TRBD1 might be the D (5 bases). Germline V gives CDR1 GTSNPN, CDR2 SVGIG (reference sequence). The germline V and J ends were trimmed by 1 base and 8 bases, with 14 bases remaining between them. The length of the CDR3 is 14 residues. CDR3 in amino acids: CAWSAGEEGEKLFF. CDR3 DNA: TGTGCCTGGAGTGCTGGGGAGGAGGGGGAAAAACTGTTTTTT.

The chain joins TRBV7-9 to TRBJ2-7; 7 nucleotides align to TRBD1. The V and J ends lost 5 bases and 2 bases, in that order; junction bases with no gene match: 9. This CDR3 spans 15 amino acids. CDR1 is SEHNR and CDR2 is FQNEAQ in the germline V gene (reference sequence). The CDR3 DNA is TGTGCCAGCAGCCCCCGGGACAGCGTCCCCTACGAGCAGTACTTC. It specifies CASSPRDSVPYEQYF. Full variable domain (outside the CDR3, taken from reference TRBV7-9 and TRBJ2-7): DTGVSQNPRHKITKRGQNVTFRCDPISEHNRLYWYRQTLGQGPEFLTYFQNEAQLEKSRLLSDRFSAERPKGSFSTLEIQRTEQGDSAMYLCASSPRDSVPYEQYFGPGTRLTVT.

This clonotype has more than one count but fewer than ten. This chain connects TRBV28 to TRBJ2-3; 10 bases are shared with TRBD1. Germline V gene data show CDR1 as MDHEN and CDR2 as SYDVKM. CDR3 size: 17 residues. V lost 6 bases to trimming and J lost 2 bases; unmatched junction nucleotides: 11. The DNA of the CDR3 is TGTGCCAGCAGCCCGACCCCAGGGACAGGGGACACAGATACGCAGTATTTT. Translation gives CASSPTPGTGDTDTQYF.

This clonotype was counted between two and nine times. The chain links TRBV20-1 to TRBJ1-1; no firm D call. CDR1 and CDR2 from the germline V gene are DFQATT and SNEGSKA (reference sequence). Between the trimmed V and J ends, which lost 3 bases and 1 base, there was a span of 6 bases. This CDR3 is built from 12 residues. The CDR3 reads CSASPENTEAFF. The CDR3 region has the DNA TGCAGTGCTAGTCCGGAGAACACTGAAGCTTTCTTT.